The present entry profiles one T cell receptor (beta chain) with its context. Methods used by the authors: Quantification of nucleated cells was approximated via reference gene primer amplification. Sequenced by immunoSEQ multiplex PCR; TCRdb stores in-frame clones only, minus some. That table supplies the V and J calls and clone size; D and trimming were determined from the DNA. The sample lists 220,000 or so clones, under 90% occurring once. CDR3 length equals 18 residues. Trimming took 0 bases from V and 8 from J, leaving 24 bases between them. Germline CDR1 reads SGHRS; CDR2 reads YFSETQ. This record belongs to a study of blood T cell repertoires in COVID-19. Turning to the study itself: There were acute and convalescent COVID-19 samples, and they came from the United States, Italy and Spain.

The clonotype was recovered from a woman aged 55-69 years who had recovered from COVID-19. The material sequenced was peripheral blood. The chain employs TRBV5-1 and TRBJ1-3, with D hard to call. CDR3 amino acids: CASSLALGVQGPGDTIYF. The CDR3 nucleotides read TGCGCCAGCAGCTTGGCCTTGGGAGTTCAAGGCCCCGGGGACACCATATATTTT.